This record looks at one T cell receptor (beta chain) sequence and its context. These data are taken from a study of blood T cell repertoires in COVID-19. In the authors' workflow: It was from reference gene primer amplification that nucleated cell counts were estimated. Some clones are missing from TCRdb's copy, which holds only in-frame ones; the method was immunoSEQ multiplex PCR. The V and J calls and clone size come from that table; D and trimming were worked out from the DNA. This table has around 310,000 clones, around nine tenths appearing once. Trimming took 3 bases from V and 5 from J, leaving 14 bases between them. Per the germline V gene, CDR1 is SGDLS and CDR2 is YYNGEE. The CDR3 totals 14 residues.

The TCR comes from a woman aged 30 to 39 who had recovered from COVID-19. Material: PBMCs or T cells enriched from blood (not recorded which). The chain combines TRBV9 with TRBJ1-1; possible D gene TRBD1, 6 bases. This CDR3 reads CASSEQGWGTEAFF. In nucleotides, the CDR3 is TGTGCCAGCAGCGAACAGGGATGGGGAACTGAAGCTTTCTTT.